This TCR beta chain was captured by sequencing in a study of T cells in Graves' hyperthyroidism and ophthalmopathy. Study in general: Peripheral blood was taken when the disease was first diagnosed, before any treatment began.

This clonotype showed up many times. The antigen is undetermined. RNA transcripts served as the template for amplifying TCR beta CDR3 regions. HTBI primers were used for first-round RT-PCR of the TCR CDR3. TCRdb ran MiXCR on the multiplex PCR reads and lists one entry per CDR3 protein. This sample has about 600,000 distinct CDR3 sequences, with about 14% found just once. The V gene's germline CDR1 is MNHEY and CDR2 SVGEGT. The CDR3 is 12 amino acids. The V and J ends lost 7 bases and 2 bases respectively, with 6 bases between them. Notes on the study in general: Ophthalmopathy was told apart from stable hyperthyroidism by a 13 V-J model.

Under 3 months was the duration of disease in ophthalmopathy patients, who also had a Clinical Activity Score of at least 3 and a NOSPECS grade of at least 4. The source material was blood. V usage is TRBV6-2 or TRBV6-3 and J usage is TRBJ2-1; unclear D gene. The sequence came from a woman aged 18-29 years with Graves' ophthalmopathy. As DNA, the CDR3 is TGTGCCAGCAAAGTAGCCTACAATGAGCAGTTCTTC. Protein product: CASKVAYNEQFF.